This T cell receptor (beta chain) originates from a study of metastatic and nonmetastatic thyroid tumors. TCRdb recomputed clones from the PCR reads via MiXCR. The sample includes 15,000 to 20,000 clones, roughly an eighth of them seen just once. This clone was recorded many times. No patient received treatment before thyroid surgery. Germline CDR1 is MNHNS and CDR2 is SASEGT. V was clipped by 0 bases and J by 7 bases; unmatched bases: 4. This CDR3 region has 14 residues. This clonotype was sampled from a female donor with papillary thyroid cancer or a benign thyroid nodule (not recorded which). Some clones in this sample may be carry-over from other donors' samples. The chain has TRBV6-1 and TRBJ1-2; 8 nucleotides line up with TRBD1. Sequencing was carried out using tumor tissue. The CDR3 loop is CASSEASGGGGYTF. For the CDR3, the DNA is TGTGCCAGCAGTGAAGCCTCAGGGGGCGGTGGCTACACCTTC.